One sample yielded the 10 T cell receptor beta chains listed below, sequenced in a study of blood T cell repertoires in COVID-19. TCRdb's copy holds only in-frame clones and misses some; the assay was immunoSEQ multiplex PCR. The data contain about 140,000 clones, 86% of them singletons. The sample taken for sequencing was peripheral blood. The source of these receptors is a woman aged 55 to 70 with acute or convalescent COVID-19.

V and J are TRBV27 and TRBJ1-1; D call uncertain. The CDR3 extends over 17 amino acids. The germline V gene has CDR1 MNHEY and CDR2 SMNVEV (reference sequence). V dropped 1 base and J dropped 0 bases, with 15 bases sitting between them. CDR3 sequence: CASSLFSNSVMNTEAFF. The CDR3 coding sequence is TGTGCCAGCAGTTTATTTTCCAATTCAGTGATGAACACTGAAGCTTTCTTT.

This clone was seen only once. V usage is TRBV7-9 and J usage is TRBJ2-5; weak D call: TRBD1 (6 bases). Germline V CDR1 and CDR2: SEHNR, FQNEAQ (reference sequence). This CDR3 region has 15 residues. V gave up 5 bases and J gave up 2 bases, with 15 bases separating them. The CDR3 bases are TGTGCCAGCAGCCTTACGGGACAAATACAAGAGACCCAGTACTTC. This translates into CASSLTGQIQETQYF.

The CDR3 region has the DNA TGTGCTAGTGGGCAAGGGGGCAGTAATGAAAAACTGTTTTTT. Its protein is CASGQGGSNEKLFF. The J gene is TRBJ1-4, the V gene TRBV12-5; the match to TRBD1 covers 7 bases. CDR3 length equals 14 residues. The junction had 5 bases not matched to a gene; V was cut back by 6 bases and J by 4 bases. Germline V CDR1 and CDR2: LGHNT, FRNRAP. Combining the CDR3 with reference TRBV12-5 and TRBJ1-4 gives the whole variable domain DARVTQTPRHKVTEMGQEVTMRCQPILGHNTVFWYRQTMMQGLELLAYFRNRAPLDDSGMPKDRFSAEMPDATLATLKIQPSEPRDSAVYFCASGQGGSNEKLFFGSGTQLSVL.

This chain joins TRBV19 and TRBJ2-7, with 10 bases that match TRBD2. V shed 4 bases and J 2 bases; nucleotides not matched to a gene: 2. The CDR3 has 14 residues. Germline V CDR1 and CDR2: LNHDA, SQIVND (reference sequence). The DNA of the CDR3 is TGTGCCAGTAGTACAAGCGGGGGGGCCTACGAGCAGTACTTC. This gives the protein CASSTSGGAYEQYF.

The gene calls are TRBV5-1 and TRBJ1-4; TRBD1 matches at 9 bases. Germline V gives CDR1 SGHRS, CDR2 YFSETQ. V lost 7 bases to trimming and J lost 8 bases; unmatched junction nucleotides: 9. The CDR3 loop spans 14 amino acids. The chain's CDR3 is CASGWTGDREKLFF. CDR3 DNA sequence: TGCGCCAGCGGATGGACAGGGGACAGGGAAAAACTGTTTTTT.

This sequence joins TRBV11-3 and TRBJ1-1, with D uncertain. This CDR3 spans 12 amino acids. Germline V lookup: CDR1 SGHNT, CDR2 YENEEA. The V and J ends lost 4 bases and 7 bases respectively, with 10 bases between them. Here the CDR3 DNA reads TGTGCCAGCAGCTCTATCGGTTATGAAGCTTTCTTT. This codes for CASSSIGYEAFF.

This chain uses TRBV5-1 with TRBJ2-4; no firm D call. There are 16 residues in the CDR3. CDR1 is SGHRS, CDR2 YFSETQ, per germline. Trimming took 0 bases from V and 4 from J, leaving 14 bases between them. The CDR3 sequence is CASSLEIYGSKNIQYF. CDR3 DNA: TGCGCCAGCAGCTTGGAGATTTATGGCTCAAAAAACATTCAGTACTTC.

This clone was counted once. The chain uses TRBV9 and TRBJ1-1; 12 nucleotides agree with TRBD1. Trimming removed 3 bases from V and 11 bases from J; junction bases left unmatched: 17. Germline-derived CDR1 and CDR2 are SGDLS and YYNGEE. This CDR3 is 17 amino acids long. Written as DNA, the CDR3 is TGTGCCAGCAGCGAGGGGGTACCGACGGGGACAGGGGGCCCTGCTTTCTTT. As protein: CASSEGVPTGTGGPAFF.

The gene calls are TRBV6-6 and TRBJ2-7; 8 bases match TRBD1. Germline V gene data show CDR1 as MNHNY and CDR2 as SVGAGI (reference sequence). CDR3 length equals 14 residues. J lost 5 bases, V lost 0 bases, and 3 bases had no gene match. The CDR3 coding sequence is TGTGCCAGCAGTTACTCGAGGACAGGGAACGAGCAGTACTTC. This codes for CASSYSRTGNEQYF.

V and J are TRBV11-3 and TRBJ2-7; D ambiguous. The germline CDR1 and CDR2 sequences are SGHNT and YENEEA. Trimming pared 4 bases from V and 3 bases from J, leaving 10 bases between. CDR3 length equals 13 residues. The DNA for the CDR3 is TGTGCCAGCAGCTCCGGTTTTCGCTACGAGCAGTACTTC. This codes for CASSSGFRYEQYF. The variable domain in full, completed from reference TRBV11-3 and TRBJ2-7, reads EAGVVQSPRYKIIEKKQPVAFWCNPISGHNTLYWYLQNLGQGPELLIRYENEEAVDDSQLPKDRFSAERLKGVDSTLKIQPAELGDSAVYLCASSSGFRYEQYFGPGTRLTVT.